This T cell receptor beta chain was obtained from a study of blood T cell repertoires in COVID-19 (dated by TCRdb to 2019 to 2021). A note on the overall study: Collaborator samples came from the United States, Italy and Spain and covered acute and convalescent phases of COVID-19. HLA class I and class II types, where available, came from metadata supplied by the sample provider rather than from assay-based typing. The prospective study material was composed of cDNA or gDNA derived from T cells, B-cell-depleted T cells, or PBMCs. The repertoires were made available in a free public database intended to serve as a resource for research on the immune response to SARS-CoV-2. A de-identified subject ID, COVID-19 status, age in years and sex were almost always included in the sample metadata. Subjects who had been exposed to COVID-19, were actively infected with it, or had recovered from it provided the deeply sampled blood TCRbeta repertoires that made up the dataset. Samples came from the ongoing ImmuneRACE study (first 160 participants) plus 1,254 subjects from 6 global collaborators.

TCRbeta CDR3 regions were amplified from genomic DNA using the immunoSEQ Assay, a bias-controlled multiplex PCR. The study's own analysis went as follows. Within the assay, amplification of reference gene primers was used to estimate how many nucleated cells each sample contained. To quantify the absolute abundance of each unique TCRbeta CDR3 rearrangement, sequence reads were collapsed and filtered. For each sample, productive Simpson clonality was calculated as the square root of Simpson's diversity index over productive rearrangements. Sourced from immuneACCESS, this table was stored by TCRdb with only in-frame sequences that have V and J called. A share of the clones is absent; for the studies checked, an unresolved V gene accounts for under half, and the remainder has no known explanation. V and J calls plus clone size are reproduced from that table; the DNA served to infer D and trimming. This sample comprises approximately 180,000 clones, 80% to 90% of them detected only once. Clones ranked in the top ten supply over 2.5% of the sample.

This clone is a singleton in its sample. It lacks a known antigen. The record has no base qualities; no much larger clone is one base away. What the authors observed across the whole study: The quantity of clinical and demographic metadata differed by source and by participant and was supplied without curation.

The collaborating institutions used their own protocols to collect whole blood in K2EDTA tubes. For TCRbeta analysis, collaborators shipped samples in one of three forms: frozen whole blood, isolated PBMCs, or DNA extracted from either of those sample types. The CDR3 sequence holds 15 residues, the cysteine and phenylalanine included. Solely the CDR3 DNA is kept, with 45 bases framed from the first base. CDR1 and CDR2 are read off the germline V gene as SGHDT and YYEEEE. Trimming removed 4 bases from V and 5 bases from J; the gene matches leave 6 bases unexplained. The chain links TRBV5-6 with TRBJ2-2; TRBD1 fits 9 bases in the junction. The TCR originated in a man between 60 and 70 years old with acute or convalescent COVID-19. The sample comprised peripheral blood. The CDR3 protein is CASSPRTGVTGELFF. The DNA sequence follows: TGTGCCAGCAGCCCCCGGACAGGGGTAACCGGGGAGCTGTTTTTT.